Listed here are 31 T cell receptor beta chains from one sample, sequenced in a study of T cell responses to AZD1222 COVID-19 vaccine. Profiling relied on immunoSEQ multiplex PCR, and the TCRdb table lists in-frame clones only, not all of them. Of fewer than 130,000 clones in the sample, 92% were seen once. Sequencing used peripheral blood, obtained on day 0 of AZD1222 vaccination. These receptors came from an adult in good health.

This clone was seen once. V usage is TRBV9 and J usage is TRBJ2-5; D may be TRBD1 (5 bases). The CDR3 consists of 15 residues. CDR1 is SGDLS and CDR2 is YYNGEE in the germline V gene. Trimming cost V 2 bases and J 5 bases, with 16 bases left between them. CDR3: CASSVAAGARETQYF. The DNA for the CDR3 is TGTGCCAGCAGCGTGGCGGCTGGGGCGCGGGAGACCCAGTACTTC. The full variable domain, in which reference TRBV9 and TRBJ2-5 provide the parts outside the CDR3, is DSGVTQTPKHLITATGQRVTLRCSPRSGDLSVYWYQQSLDQGLQFLIQYYNGEERAKGNILERFSAQQFPDLHSELNLSSLELGDSALYFCASSVAAGARETQYFGPGTRLLVL.

The chain joins TRBV29-1 to TRBJ1-1; possibly TRBD1 for D (6 bases). The ends were cut back, 4 bases at V and 4 bases at J, with 25 bases in the middle. CDR1 SQVTM and CDR2 ANQGSEA come from the germline V gene. This CDR3 has 17 amino acids. The CDR3 loop is CSVVGGKGDPTGTEAFF. CDR3 bases: TGCAGCGTTGTTGGCGGGAAGGGGGACCCAACCGGCACTGAAGCTTTCTTT.

The chain uses TRBV24-1 and TRBJ2-7, with 8 bases identical to TRBD1. Per germline, CDR1 KGHDR and CDR2 SFDVKD. The trim removed 8 bases at V and 4 bases at J, leaving 12 bases unmatched. The CDR3 is 15 residues long. This chain's CDR3 is CATTPRDRTLYEQYF. The CDR3 nucleotides read TGTGCCACCACGCCCAGGGACAGGACCCTTTACGAGCAGTACTTC.

The rearrangement uses TRBV9 and TRBJ2-2, with D hard to call. Germline assignment: CDR1 SGDLS and CDR2 YYNGEE. The CDR3 extends over 14 amino acids. Deletions cut 2 bases from V and 5 bases from J, with 10 bases between. DNA of the CDR3: TGTGCCAGCAGCGTGGTGCCTAGTACCGGGGAGCTGTTTTTT. Translating gives CASSVVPSTGELFF.

The chain carries TRBV19 and TRBJ1-2, with D maybe TRBD1 (5 bases). The CDR3 is 14 residues long. The V end lost 3 bases, the J end lost 5 bases, and 13 bases lay between the germline ends. Germline CDR1 reads LNHDA; CDR2 reads SQIVND (reference sequence). The CDR3 nucleotides read TGTGCCAGTAGTATCGGGACTGTGGCGTATGGCTACACCTTC. Protein sequence: CASSIGTVAYGYTF.

This chain uses TRBV9 with TRBJ2-7; no firm D call. The CDR3 covers 14 residues. Germline assignment: CDR1 SGDLS and CDR2 YYNGEE. Trimming stripped 0 bases from V and 0 bases from J, with 7 bases between. The CDR3 is CASSVDGTSYEQYF. CDR3 coding DNA: TGTGCCAGCAGCGTAGATGGCACCTCCTACGAGCAGTACTTC.

As regards this clone: The identical CDR3 is also encoded by other nucleotide sequences in the sample. This chain links TRBV7-9 with TRBJ1-5; D unresolved. The CDR3 spans 12 residues. The germline V gene encodes CDR1 SEHNR and CDR2 FQNEAQ (reference sequence). V was cut by 5 bases and J by 4 bases, with 6 bases left in between. The CDR3 nucleotides read TGTGCCAGCAGCCTTGATAATCAGCCCCAGCATTTT. Its translation: CASSLDNQPQHF.

This clone was found once. The rearrangement joins TRBV7-2 to TRBJ2-1, with TRBD2 identical over 7 bases. The trim removed 4 bases at V and 8 bases at J, leaving 11 bases unmatched. Germline V gene sequence: CDR1 SGHTA, CDR2 FQGNSA. The CDR3 contains 15 residues. This chain's CDR3 is CASSSIGAGRDEQFF. CDR3 nucleotide sequence: TGTGCCAGCAGCTCAATAGGGGCAGGGAGGGATGAGCAGTTCTTC.

This chain joins TRBV11-2 and TRBJ1-3; no reliable D call. The CDR3 is 15 amino acids. Trimming removed 2 bases from V and 0 bases from J, with 8 bases in between. Germline CDR1 is SGHAT and CDR2 is FQNNGV. CDR3 region: CASSLRRSSGNTIYF. CDR3 coding DNA: TGTGCCAGCAGCTTAAGGCGGAGCTCTGGAAACACCATATATTTT.

The rearrangement links TRBV5-1 to TRBJ2-6; possibly TRBD1 for D (5 bases). The CDR3 length is 17 residues. V was clipped by 2 bases and J by 2 bases, with 14 bases between them. CDR1 and CDR2 from the germline V gene are SGHRS and YFSETQ. This CDR3 is CASSFFQGRAGANVLTF. Written as DNA, the CDR3 is TGCGCCAGCAGCTTCTTTCAGGGAAGGGCTGGGGCCAACGTCCTGACTTTC.

The chain recombines TRBV7-2 with TRBJ1-6, with 8 bases identical to TRBD1. Trimming at V came to 1 base and at J to 7 bases, leaving 3 bases not matched to a gene. CDR3 length: 15 residues. CDR1 is SGHTA, CDR2 FQGNSA, per germline. The chain's CDR3 is CASSLVDRGNSPLHF. The DNA for the CDR3 is TGTGCCAGCAGCTTAGTCGACAGGGGAAATTCACCCCTCCACTTT.

This chain uses TRBV11-1 with TRBJ1-5, with D possibly matching TRBD1 (6 bases). The germline V gene encodes CDR1 SGHAT and CDR2 FQDESV (reference sequence). This CDR3 comprises 14 residues. Between the trimmed V and J ends, which lost 1 base and 2 bases, there was a span of 6 bases. The CDR3 protein is CASSLGTGNQPQHF. The CDR3 DNA reads as TGTGCCAGCAGCTTAGGGACAGGCAATCAGCCCCAGCATTTT.

The chain joins TRBV5-1 to TRBJ1-5, with TRBD1 identical over 7 bases. Germline CDR1 is SGHRS and CDR2 is YFSETQ. The CDR3 is made up of 15 amino acids. V was clipped by 4 bases and J by 4 bases; unmatched bases: 8. CDR3 coding DNA: TGCGCCAGCAGCAGTACAGGGGCGGCGAATCAGCCCCAGCATTTT. Residues: CASSSTGAANQPQHF.

This chain connects TRBV15 to TRBJ1-6; TRBD1 agrees at 7 bases. This CDR3 contains 15 residues. The V segment lost 2 bases and the J segment 7 bases; nucleotides outside the gene matches: 5. CDR1 LNHNV and CDR2 YYDKDF come from the germline V gene (reference sequence). CDR3 nucleotides: TGTGCCACCAGCAGACAGGGGGAATGGAATTCACCCCTCCACTTT. Its protein is CATSRQGEWNSPLHF.

CDR3 loop: CASSFQGAGTEAFF. The CDR3 nucleotides read TGCGCCAGCAGCTTCCAGGGGGCTGGGACTGAAGCTTTCTTT. J is TRBJ1-1 and V is TRBV5-1; 8 bases are a match to TRBD1. The CDR3 has 14 amino acids. The V segment lost 2 bases and the J segment 5 bases; nucleotides outside the gene matches: 5. The germline V gene has CDR1 SGHRS and CDR2 YFSETQ.

A remark on this clone: This sample includes further DNA sequences coding for the same CDR3. The genes are TRBV6-5 and TRBJ1-5; D remains unclear. Germline V gives CDR1 MNHEY, CDR2 SVGAGI. There are 10 residues in the CDR3. V shed 7 bases and J shed 6 bases, with 4 bases lying between them. CDR3 nucleotides: TGTGCCAGCAATTTTCAGCCCCAGCATTTT. Protein product: CASNFQPQHF.

V is TRBV3-1 (or the pseudogene TRBV3-2) and J is TRBJ2-5, with 7 bases aligning to TRBD2. The junction had 13 bases not matched to a gene; V was cut back by 4 bases and J by 5 bases. CDR1 is LGHDT and CDR2 is YNNKEL in the germline V gene (reference sequence). This CDR3 is built from 16 residues. The CDR3 loop reads CASSPPTRGRVETQYF. The CDR3 region has the DNA TGTGCCAGCAGCCCTCCGACCCGCGGGAGAGTGGAGACCCAGTACTTC.

The V gene is TRBV30, the J gene TRBJ1-6; D is unresolved. V was pared by 2 bases and J by 0 bases, with 8 bases between. CDR3 length: 15 amino acids. Germline V gene lookup returns CDR1 GTSNPN and CDR2 SVGIG (reference sequence). The CDR3 coding sequence is TGTGCCTGGAGTCCCCCCCGCTCCTATAATTCACCCCTCCACTTT. As protein: CAWSPPRSYNSPLHF.

The chain uses TRBV30 and TRBJ1-2; D is unclear. This CDR3 comprises 14 residues. Germline assignment: CDR1 GTSNPN and CDR2 SVGIG (reference sequence). V lost 0 bases and J lost 8, with 16 bases in between. CDR3 DNA sequence: TGTGCCTGGAGTGTACTAGGACCTTCGGACGGCTACACCTTC. Amino acids: CAWSVLGPSDGYTF.

The sample holds one count of this clone. This chain links TRBV5-1 with TRBJ2-3, with D uncertain. The CDR3 contains 12 residues. V was pared by 2 bases and J by 6 bases, with 7 bases between. Germline assignment: CDR1 SGHRS and CDR2 YFSETQ. CDR3 in amino acids: CASSLRDDTQYF. Written as DNA, the CDR3 is TGCGCCAGCAGCTTAAGAGACGATACGCAGTATTTT.

This chain uses TRBV30 with TRBJ1-3, with a possible D match to TRBD1 (5 bases). The CDR3 contains 13 residues. Trimming pared 5 bases from V and 0 bases from J, leaving 8 bases between. Germline V gene lookup returns CDR1 GTSNPN and CDR2 SVGIG (reference sequence). The CDR3 region is CAWAGGSGNTIYF. The CDR3 nucleotides are TGTGCCTGGGCCGGGGGCTCTGGAAACACCATATATTTT.

The chain carries TRBV18 and TRBJ1-1; D remains ambiguous. V was pared by 4 bases and J by 8 bases, with 11 bases between. The germline V gene has CDR1 KGHSH and CDR2 LQKENI. This CDR3 spans 12 amino acids. CDR3 nucleotides: TGTGCCAGCTCACTTAGGGTGGGAGAAGCTTTCTTT. Translated, it gives CASSLRVGEAFF.

The genes are TRBV9 and TRBJ1-1; D remains unclear. Germline lookup yields CDR1 SGDLS and CDR2 YYNGEE. The CDR3 consists of 14 residues. The V gene lost 4 bases and the J gene lost 5 bases, with 15 bases spanning the gap. The CDR3 loop reads CASSPGRRVTEAFF. CDR3 DNA: TGTGCCAGCAGCCCCGGACGGAGGGTGACTGAAGCTTTCTTT.

This chain connects TRBV5-1 to TRBJ1-5; weak D call: TRBD1 (6 bases). The CDR3 has 15 residues. Germline-derived CDR1 and CDR2 are SGHRS and YFSETQ. V lost 2 bases, J lost 3 bases, and 12 bases lay in between. DNA of the CDR3: TGCGCCAGCAGCTTATATACAGGGACCAATCAGCCCCAGCATTTT. Translation gives CASSLYTGTNQPQHF.

This chain uses TRBV5-4 with TRBJ1-2; 7 bases match TRBD1. The CDR3 is 14 amino acids. Germline V lookup: CDR1 SGHNT, CDR2 YYREEE (reference sequence). V shed 0 bases, J shed 4 bases, and the junction held 3 bases outside the gene matches. This chain's CDR3 is CASSLGDSFYGYTF. The CDR3 nucleotides read TGTGCCAGCAGCTTGGGGGACAGCTTCTATGGCTACACCTTC.

The chain uses TRBV27 and TRBJ1-1; D gene uncertain. The CDR3 loop spans 13 amino acids. Germline V gives CDR1 MNHEY, CDR2 SMNVEV (reference sequence). Trimming took off 4 bases at V and 2 bases at J, with 8 bases between the two ends. The CDR3 here is CASSWNYNTEAFF. CDR3 bases: TGTGCCAGCAGTTGGAATTATAACACTGAAGCTTTCTTT.

The chain uses TRBV9 and TRBJ1-2, with D perhaps TRBD1 (5 bases). Trimming took off 4 bases at V and 4 bases at J, with 11 bases between the two ends. The CDR3 is made up of 13 amino acids. The germline CDR1 and CDR2 sequences are SGDLS and YYNGEE. CDR3 DNA sequence: TGTGCCAGCAGCCCGGACACATTCTATGGCTACACCTTC. This sequence encodes CASSPDTFYGYTF.

The rearrangement links TRBV7-6 to TRBJ2-2; D call uncertain. The germline CDR1 and CDR2 sequences are SGHVS and FNYEAQ. This CDR3 is built from 15 residues. Trimming removed 5 bases from V and 0 bases from J, with 10 bases in between. The CDR3 sequence: CASSRTSANTGELFF. The CDR3 bases are TGTGCCAGCAGCCGCACTTCGGCGAACACCGGGGAGCTGTTTTTT.

This chain connects TRBV12-3 or TRBV12-4 to TRBJ2-1, with D possibly matching TRBD2 (5 bases). CDR3 size: 13 residues. The germline V and J ends were trimmed by 3 bases and 4 bases, with 7 bases remaining between them. The CDR3 DNA follows: TGTGCCAGCAGTTTGGACTGGTACAATGAGCAGTTCTTC. It is translated as CASSLDWYNEQFF.

The chain links TRBV19 to TRBJ2-4; TRBD2 matches 8 bases. Germline trimming cut 4 bases from V and 1 base from J; bases unmatched to any gene: 9. Germline loops: CDR1 LNHDA, CDR2 SQIVND (reference sequence). CDR3 size: 17 residues. CDR3 in amino acids: CASSNPGRARAKNIQYF. CDR3 coding DNA: TGTGCCAGTAGTAATCCCGGGAGGGCCCGGGCCAAAAACATTCAGTACTTC.

This chain connects TRBV5-6 to TRBJ2-7; tentatively, D is TRBD1 (6 bases). CDR3 length: 12 amino acids. Germline V CDR1 and CDR2: SGHDT, YYEEEE. V was trimmed by 6 bases and J by 4 bases, leaving 11 bases between them. Here the CDR3 reads CASKQGEYEQYF. The CDR3 DNA reads as TGTGCCAGCAAACAGGGCGAATACGAGCAGTACTTC.